This is a list of T cell receptor beta chains from one sample in a study of cytomegalovirus exposure and HLA in healthy donors. Assay: immunoSEQ multiplex PCR; the TCRdb copy retains only in-frame clones and omits some. The repertoire consists of under 200,000 clones, with about 71% occurring once and the leading ten covering less than 3.5%. Sequencing was performed on PBMCs. The receptors here all came from a woman in her thirties or forties in good health and CMV-seropositive. The CDR3 runs from the conserved cysteine through the conserved F or W. The order of the fields is CDR3 protein, CDR3 DNA, V gene, clone size, J gene, D gene. The D gene is left open where the match is weak. The size entry is marked missing in some rows and otherwise reads once, few, many or a size class.

CDR3: CASSELVASQETQYF
DNA: TGTGCCAGCAGTGAACTGGTGGCCAGCCAAGAGACCCAGTACTTC
V: TRBV2
size: few
J: TRBJ2-5
D: .

CDR3: CASSLDRGPGNTIYF
DNA: TGTGCCAGCAGCTTAGACAGGGGGCCTGGAAACACCATATATTTT
V: TRBV7-2
size: once
J: TRBJ1-3
D: TRBD1

CDR3: CASSLSRSYEQYF
DNA: TGTGCCAGCAGCTTATCCAGATCCTACGAGCAGTACTTC
V: TRBV7-2
size: .
J: TRBJ2-7
D: .

CDR3: CASSVEAEGPRQFF
DNA: TGTGCCAGCAGCGTAGAAGCGGAGGGCCCGCGGCAGTTCTTC
V: TRBV9
size: .
J: TRBJ2-1
D: .

CDR3: CASSRGGMEEKLFF
DNA: TGTGCCAGCAGCCGCGGGGGGATGGAGGAAAAACTGTTTTTT
V: TRBV5-4
size: .
J: TRBJ1-4
D: .

CDR3: CASSFGLLGGEKLFF
DNA: TGTGCCAGCAGCTTCGGTCTTCTTGGAGGTGAAAAACTGTTTTTT
V: TRBV7-2
size: .
J: TRBJ1-4
D: .

CDR3: CASSPPGLYGTGPNTGELFF
DNA: TGTGCCAGCTCACCACCGGGCTTATACGGGACAGGGCCGAACACCGGGGAGCTGTTTTTT
V: TRBV18
size: .
J: TRBJ2-2
D: TRBD1

CDR3: CASSFGVLAGGNEQFF
DNA: TGTGCCAGCAGCTTTGGAGTCCTAGCGGGAGGGAATGAGCAGTTCTTC
V: TRBV5-6
size: .
J: TRBJ2-1
D: TRBD2

CDR3: CASSLIQGADEQFF
DNA: TGTGCCAGTAGTCTCATACAGGGGGCAGATGAGCAGTTCTTC
V: TRBV19
size: once
J: TRBJ2-1
D: TRBD1

CDR3: CASSSSGEIHEQYF
DNA: TGTGCCAGCAGTTCTAGCGGGGAGATCCACGAGCAGTACTTC
V: TRBV7-9
size: .
J: TRBJ2-7
D: TRBD2

CDR3: CASSLVSGDEQYF
DNA: TGTGCCAGCAGCTTAGTATCAGGGGACGAGCAGTACTTC
V: TRBV7-9
size: many
J: TRBJ2-7
D: .

CDR3: CTSSRRDYEQYF
DNA: TGCACCAGCAGCCGGCGGGACTACGAGCAGTACTTC
V: TRBV1
size: .
J: TRBJ2-7
D: .

CDR3: CATLAGSTDTQYF
DNA: TGTGCCACGCTAGCGGGTAGCACAGATACGCAGTATTTT
V: TRBV10-3
size: .
J: TRBJ2-3
D: TRBD2

CDR3: CASSIGQGGSYEQYF
DNA: TGTGCCAGCAGCATCGGACAGGGGGGCTCCTACGAGCAGTACTTC
V: TRBV11-1
size: .
J: TRBJ2-7
D: TRBD1

CDR3: CASSGTSGSVDTQYF
DNA: TGTGCCAGCAGCGGGACTAGCGGGAGTGTAGATACGCAGTATTTT
V: TRBV6-4
size: .
J: TRBJ2-3
D: TRBD2

CDR3: CSVVDRGSESNQPQNF
DNA: TGCAGCGTGGTAGACAGGGGTTCAGAAAGCAATCAGCCCCAGAATTTT
V: TRBV29-1
size: .
J: TRBJ1-5
D: TRBD1

CDR3: CASSLVAGVWSPQFF
DNA: TGTGCCAGCAGCTTAGTGGCGGGAGTATGGTCCCCGCAGTTCTTC
V: TRBV11-2
size: few
J: TRBJ2-1
D: TRBD2

CDR3: CASSLNLGGGRGGELFF
DNA: TGTGCCAGCAGCTTAAACCTGGGCGGGGGCCGTGGCGGGGAGCTGTTTTTT
V: TRBV7-6
size: .
J: TRBJ2-2
D: .

CDR3: CASSVSSTALSTEAFF
DNA: TGTGCCAGCAGCGTATCTTCAACAGCCCTGAGCACTGAAGCTTTCTTT
V: TRBV9
size: .
J: TRBJ1-1
D: .

CDR3: CSVLWETEAFF
DNA: TGCAGTGTTCTCTGGGAGACTGAAGCTTTCTTT
V: TRBV20-1
size: .
J: TRBJ1-1
D: .

CDR3: CASSVGSLTGELFF
DNA: TGTGCCAGCAGCGTAGGTAGCCTCACCGGGGAGCTGTTTTTT
V: TRBV9
size: .
J: TRBJ2-2
D: .

CDR3: CSVDIVGEQYF
DNA: TGCAGCGTTGACATCGTCGGCGAGCAGTACTTC
V: TRBV29-1
size: .
J: TRBJ2-7
D: .

CDR3: CASSLDRLAGNEQFF
DNA: TGTGCCAGCAGCTTAGATCGACTAGCGGGGAATGAGCAGTTCTTC
V: TRBV11-2
size: .
J: TRBJ2-1
D: TRBD2

CDR3: CASSIGGQGGKTQYF
DNA: TGTGCCAGTAGTATCGGAGGACAGGGGGGGAAGACCCAGTACTTC
V: TRBV19
size: .
J: TRBJ2-5
D: TRBD1

CDR3: CASSSGLVSTDTQYF
DNA: TGTGCCAGCAGCTCGGGACTAGTGAGCACAGATACGCAGTATTTT
V: TRBV5-4
size: few
J: TRBJ2-3
D: TRBD2

CDR3: CASSYQFGLAGDEDTQYF
DNA: TGTGCCAGCAGCTACCAATTCGGACTAGCGGGGGATGAGGATACGCAGTATTTT
V: TRBV11-2
size: few
J: TRBJ2-3
D: TRBD2

CDR3: CASSRGQGPGWERYF
DNA: TGTGCCAGCAGTCGGGGACAGGGGCCGGGATGGGAGCGGTACTTC
V: TRBV4-2
size: once
J: TRBJ2-4
D: TRBD1

CDR3: CASRTGNTEAFF
DNA: TGTGCCAGCAGGACAGGGAACACTGAAGCTTTCTTT
V: TRBV28
size: .
J: TRBJ1-1
D: .

CDR3: CASSSRQGRNTEAFF
DNA: TGTGCCAGCAGTTCCCGACAGGGACGGAACACTGAAGCTTTCTTT
V: TRBV27
size: .
J: TRBJ1-1
D: TRBD1

CDR3: CASSMAGIQPQHF
DNA: TGTGCCAGTAGTATGGCGGGGATTCAGCCCCAGCATTTT
V: TRBV19
size: .
J: TRBJ1-5
D: .

CDR3: CASSSLGLAVYNEQFF
DNA: TGTGCCAGCAGTTCCCTGGGACTAGCGGTTTACAATGAGCAGTTCTTC
V: TRBV28
size: .
J: TRBJ2-1
D: TRBD2